Presented here are 28 T cell receptor beta chains from one specimen sequenced in a study of CD8+CD57+ T cells in acquired aplastic anemia. The use of genomic DNA as template underpinned the TCR beta VDJ and CDR3 profiling. Each CDR3 protein is one row after TCRdb ran MiXCR on the reads. The table has some 180,000 distinct CDR3 sequences, just over 45% seen once; the top ten hold about 2.9%. Sequenced input: sorted CD4+, CD8+, or CD8+CD57+ T cells (not recorded which) from PBMCs. These receptors were taken from a human donor in good health.

This chain connects TRBV2 to TRBJ2-7; D is perhaps TRBD2 (6 bases). The length of the CDR3 is 13 residues. Per the germline V gene, CDR1 is SNHLY and CDR2 is FYNNEI. V shed 8 bases and J shed 2 bases, with 13 bases lying between them. The CDR3 reads CASAAGRTYEQYF. The CDR3 DNA reads as TGTGCCAGCGCGGCGGGGAGAACCTACGAGCAGTACTTC.

This clonotype was observed at least ten times. The chain has TRBV7-2 and TRBJ2-5, with 9 nucleotides matching TRBD2. V shed 4 bases and J 3 bases; nucleotides not matched to a gene: 3. CDR1 SGHTA and CDR2 FQGNSA come from the germline V gene. CDR3 size: 14 residues. CDR3 loop: CASSSRLAEETQYF. The CDR3, as DNA: TGTGCCAGCAGCTCCCGACTAGCGGAAGAGACCCAGTACTTC.

To note about this clonotype: No conserved phenylalanine or tryptophan ends this CDR3, so it is likely a read error. The chain has TRBV7-8 and TRBJ2-7, with a tentative D call TRBD2 (7 bases). V was pared by 7 bases and J by 7 bases, with 17 bases between. This CDR3 is built from 13 residues. Germline lookup yields CDR1 SGHVS and CDR2 FQNEAQ. The CDR3 DNA reads as TGTGCCAGCACCGCTGGGGGGGCCGGTGAGCAGTACCTC. This gives the protein CASTAGGAGEQYL.

This clonotype was counted ten times or more. This chain uses TRBV12-3 or TRBV12-4 with TRBJ2-5; D might be TRBD1 (7 bases). This CDR3 has 14 residues. V lost 2 bases and J 5 bases, leaving 12 bases between the germline ends. This chain's CDR3 is CASSLSGGGETQYF. CDR3 DNA: TGTGCCAGCAGTTTATCAGGGGGAGGCGAGACCCAGTACTTC.

This clonotype was seen many times. This chain uses TRBV24-1 with TRBJ2-5; perhaps TRBD1 as D (5 bases). Germline-derived CDR1 and CDR2 are KGHDR and SFDVKD. Trimming removed 4 bases from V and 2 bases from J, with 19 bases in between. This CDR3 is 17 amino acids long. This CDR3 reads CATSEALGATKQETQYF. The CDR3 DNA sequence: TGTGCCACCAGTGAAGCCCTTGGGGCTACTAAGCAAGAGACCCAGTACTTC.

In its sample, this clonotype was seen a few times. This chain uses TRBV24-1 with TRBJ1-6; D not resolved. Germline values: CDR1 KGHDR, CDR2 SFDVKD. The CDR3 extends over 16 amino acids. V lost 9 bases and J 7 bases, leaving 21 bases between the germline ends. The CDR3 bases are TGTGCCACCCTGAGGAGGGTTGGGTGTCGAAATTCACCCCTCCACTTT. Protein product: CATLRRVGCRNSPLHF.

This clonotype was recorded at least ten times. The DNA for the CDR3 is TGTGCCAGTAGTATCCCCAGCGGGAGGTGGTATGAGCAGTTCTTC. Translated, it gives CASSIPSGRWYEQFF. The chain has TRBV19 and TRBJ2-1; 9 nucleotides line up with TRBD2. Germline CDR1 reads LNHDA; CDR2 reads SQIVND (reference sequence). J gave up 8 bases and V 3 bases, and 8 bases lay outside the gene matches. The CDR3 covers 15 residues.

This sequence joins TRBV2 and TRBJ2-7; 7 bases align to TRBD1. This CDR3 has 12 amino acids. Unmatched junction bases numbered 7, after V lost 11 bases and J lost 3 bases. Germline values: CDR1 SNHLY, CDR2 FYNNEI. CDR3 nucleotides: TGTGCCGGCACACGGGACAGCTACGAGCAGTACTTC. Protein: CAGTRDSYEQYF.

This clonotype was counted between two and nine times. The rearrangement joins TRBV7-6 to TRBJ2-5; no clear D. The CDR3 has 12 amino acids. Trimming stripped 2 bases from V and 5 bases from J, with 6 bases between. The germline CDR1 and CDR2 sequences are SGHVS and FNYEAQ. The CDR3 bases are TGTGCCAGCAGCTTATTGAGGGAGACCCAGTACTTC. Translating gives CASSLLRETQYF.

The J gene is TRBJ2-5, the V gene TRBV2; D not resolved. The length of the CDR3 is 12 residues. Germline CDR1 is SNHLY and CDR2 is FYNNEI. V shed 3 bases and J shed 7 bases, with 9 bases lying between them. CDR3 sequence reads: CASSDPSRTQYF. The DNA of the CDR3 is TGTGCCAGCAGTGATCCCAGTCGGACCCAGTACTTC.

Ten or more counts support this clonotype. Here the CDR3 DNA reads TGTGCCAGCAGGGCTGACGCTCGAGAGCAGTACTTC. The encoded protein is CASRADAREQYF. The rearrangement joins TRBV7-9 to TRBJ2-7; no reliable D call. CDR3 size: 12 residues. The germline gives CDR1 SEHNR, CDR2 FQNEAQ (reference sequence). V lost 6 bases to trimming and J lost 7 bases, with 13 bases between them.

The chain links TRBV6-5 to TRBJ1-6; a weak D match, TRBD1 (6 bases). From germline, CDR1 is MNHEY and CDR2 SVGAGI. Trimming removed 6 bases at V and 10 bases at J, with 16 bases between. The CDR3 spans 14 residues. Here the CDR3 DNA reads TGTGCCAGCAGGTGGGGCAGGGGCCTATCACCCCTCCACTTT. Translated: CASRWGRGLSPLHF.

In this sample, this clonotype turned up many times. The chain couples TRBV29-1 to TRBJ2-5; 9 nucleotides line up with TRBD2. With 2 bases clipped from V and 4 bases from J, the junction kept 20 bases outside the gene matches. This CDR3 has 19 amino acids. The V gene's germline CDR1 is SQVTM and CDR2 ANQGSEA. CDR3 region: CSVEKGALRRAGGRETQYF. CDR3 nucleotides: TGCAGCGTTGAAAAAGGGGCACTTCGGCGAGCGGGAGGTAGAGAGACCCAGTACTTC.

There are many counts of this clonotype. The V gene is TRBV6-1, the J gene TRBJ2-2, with D perhaps matching TRBD1 (6 bases). V shed 8 bases and J shed 0 bases, with 10 bases lying between them. The CDR3 length is 14 residues. From germline, CDR1 is MNHNS and CDR2 SASEGT. The CDR3 DNA reads as TGTGCCAGCTACAGGACAGCGAACACCGGGGAGCTGTTTTTT. Translated, it gives CASYRTANTGELFF.

Comment on this clonotype: A much bigger clone sits one base away, suggesting this may be a read error. The J gene is TRBJ2-3, the V gene TRBV4-1; no firm D call. This CDR3 comprises 14 residues. Looked up from germline, CDR1 is MGHRA and CDR2 is YSYEKL. The CDR3 here is CASSQGETTDTQYF. CDR3 bases: TGTGCCAGCAGCCAAGGCGAGACCACAGATACGCAGTATTTT.

The rearrangement links TRBV2 to TRBJ1-1; 7 positions match TRBD1. Trimming at V came to 7 bases and at J to 11 bases, leaving 7 bases not matched to a gene. This CDR3 has 11 residues. The germline V gene has CDR1 SNHLY and CDR2 FYNNEI. CDR3 in amino acids: CASKIDRAAFF. The CDR3 nucleotides are TGTGCCAGCAAAATAGACAGGGCTGCTTTCTTT.

This clonotype appeared many times. The V gene is TRBV19, the J gene TRBJ2-5, with a tentative D call TRBD1 (6 bases). This CDR3 comprises 13 residues. Germline V gives CDR1 LNHDA, CDR2 SQIVND (reference sequence). The V and J ends lost 5 bases and 5 bases respectively, with 12 bases between them. CDR3 loop: CASSLQGEETQYF. In DNA, the CDR3 is TGTGCCAGTAGTCTACAGGGTGAGGAGACCCAGTACTTC.

The chain links TRBV12-3 or TRBV12-4 to TRBJ2-7, with D perhaps matching TRBD1 (6 bases). Trimming left V 7 bases short and J 3 bases short, with 19 bases between. The CDR3 is 15 amino acids. CDR3 amino acids: CASMERDRLNYEQYF. DNA of the CDR3: TGTGCCAGCATGGAGCGAGACAGGCTAAACTACGAGCAGTACTTC.

The chain is built from TRBV20-1 and TRBJ2-5, with 12 bases identical to TRBD2. The V segment lost 3 bases and the J segment 4 bases; nucleotides outside the gene matches: 6. The V gene's germline CDR1 is DFQATT and CDR2 SNEGSKA (reference sequence). The CDR3 spans 15 residues. The CDR3 protein is CSARGLAGGPETQYF. CDR3 nucleotides: TGCAGTGCTAGGGGGCTAGCGGGAGGGCCAGAGACCCAGTACTTC.

The chain uses TRBV12-3 or TRBV12-4 and TRBJ2-7; D unclear. There are 12 residues in the CDR3. Trimming shortened V by 4 bases and J by 5 bases, and 9 bases separated the two germline ends. Here the CDR3 reads CASSSANHEQYF. DNA of the CDR3: TGTGCCAGCAGTTCCGCGAACCACGAGCAGTACTTC.

The rearrangement links TRBV4-1 to TRBJ2-3; weak D call: TRBD2 (6 bases). The germline CDR1 and CDR2 sequences are MGHRA and YSYEKL. This CDR3 has 16 residues. Trimming stripped 1 base from V and 2 bases from J, with 13 bases between. CDR3 sequence (DNA): TGCGCCAGCAGCCAAGGCGGGCGGGACCCCACAGATACGCAGTATTTT. Amino acids: CASSQGGRDPTDTQYF.

This clonotype was counted many times. The chain combines TRBV7-6 with TRBJ1-4; no clear D gene. The V gene lost 5 bases and the J gene lost 2 bases, with 9 bases spanning the gap. The CDR3 totals 14 residues. Germline CDR1 is SGHVS and CDR2 is FNYEAQ. The CDR3 DNA is TGTGCCAGCAGCCCACAATTTACTAATGAAAAACTGTTTTTT. This encodes CASSPQFTNEKLFF. Complete variable domain (other parts from reference TRBV7-6 and TRBJ1-4): GAGVSQSPRYKVTKRGQDVALRCDPISGHVSLYWYRQALGQGPEFLTYFNYEAQQDKSGLPNDRFSAERPEGSISTLTIQRTEQRDSAMYRCASSPQFTNEKLFFGSGTQLSVL.

V is TRBV2 and J is TRBJ2-4; D unclear. The CDR3 is 13 residues long. The germline gives CDR1 SNHLY, CDR2 FYNNEI. V was shortened by 0 bases and J by 15 bases, with 15 bases between the two germline ends. CDR3 coding DNA: TGTGCCAGCAGTGAAGCGAGTGCGTTGAGATGGTACTTC. This sequence encodes CASSEASALRWYF.

This clonotype was detected only a few times. This chain joins TRBV2 and TRBJ2-7; D call uncertain. The CDR3 length is 11 residues. The V end lost 6 bases, the J end lost 4 bases, and 7 bases lay between the germline ends. The germline V gene has CDR1 SNHLY and CDR2 FYNNEI. The CDR3 nucleotides are TGTGCCAGCAGATCAGATTACGAGCAGTACTTC. Amino acids: CASRSDYEQYF.

This clonotype showed up many times. A read error may produce the germline difference seen at one junction end. V gene TRBV6-4 combines with J gene TRBJ2-3, with D possibly being TRBD1 (5 bases). Germline CDR1 is MRHNA and CDR2 is SNTAGT. The CDR3 is made up of 14 amino acids. Here the CDR3 reads CASREGESTDTQYF. The CDR3 DNA reads as TGTGCCAGCCGTGAAGGGGAAAGCACAGATACGCAGTATTTT.

This clonotype has more than one count but fewer than ten. The chain carries TRBV4-2 and TRBJ2-3; D gene ambiguous. Trimming left V 0 bases short and J 9 bases short, with 10 bases between. The CDR3 length is 13 residues. CDR1 and CDR2 (germline): LGHNA, YNFKEQ. The CDR3, as DNA: TGTGCCAGCAGCCAAGATAGGAGAGGCACGCAGTATTTT. It yields the protein CASSQDRRGTQYF.

The CDR3: CATSDWTGWNTEAFF. In DNA, the CDR3 is TGTGCCACCAGTGATTGGACAGGCTGGAACACTGAAGCTTTCTTT. The chain employs TRBV24-1 and TRBJ1-1; 7 bases line up with TRBD1. Losses at the gene ends were 2 bases for V and 1 base for J; bases not matched to a gene: 3. This CDR3 is 15 amino acids long. Germline CDR1 and CDR2: KGHDR and SFDVKD.

This clonotype appeared once. The CDR3 here is CSVGTGGRREQYF. CDR3 DNA: TGCAGCGTTGGGACAGGGGGCCGTCGCGAGCAGTACTTC. V usage is TRBV29-1 and J usage is TRBJ2-7; 11 nucleotides line up with TRBD1. V lost 4 bases and J lost 6; bases outside the gene matches: 5. The CDR3 totals 13 residues. Germline lookup yields CDR1 SQVTM and CDR2 ANQGSEA.